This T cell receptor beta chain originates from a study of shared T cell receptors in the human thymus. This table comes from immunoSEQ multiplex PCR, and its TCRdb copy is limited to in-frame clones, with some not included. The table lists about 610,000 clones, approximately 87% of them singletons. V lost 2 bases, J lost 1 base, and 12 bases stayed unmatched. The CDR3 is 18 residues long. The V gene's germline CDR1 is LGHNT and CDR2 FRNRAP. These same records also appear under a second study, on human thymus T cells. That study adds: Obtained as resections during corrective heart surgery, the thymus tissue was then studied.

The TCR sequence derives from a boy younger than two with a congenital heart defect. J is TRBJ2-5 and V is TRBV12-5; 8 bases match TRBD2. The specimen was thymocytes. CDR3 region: CASGLSLGVAGSQETQYF. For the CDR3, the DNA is TGTGCTAGTGGTTTGTCCCTAGGGGTAGCGGGATCCCAAGAGACCCAGTACTTC.